Below, 21 T cell receptor beta chains from the same sample are listed, as sequenced in a study of blood T cell repertoires in COVID-19. Measured with immunoSEQ multiplex PCR; TCRdb has only the in-frame clones, and not every one. The repertoire holds roughly 100,000 clones, with over 75% as singletons. The sample was peripheral blood. The receptors were gathered from a man aged 45-60 years with acute or convalescent COVID-19.

The chain employs TRBV27 and TRBJ1-1; tentatively, D is TRBD1 (6 bases). There are 15 residues in the CDR3. Germline V lookup: CDR1 MNHEY, CDR2 SMNVEV (reference sequence). With 4 bases removed from V and 4 bases from J, the gap between germline ends came to 16 bases. The CDR3 is CASSWRTVGFTEAFF. The CDR3 DNA reads as TGTGCCAGCAGTTGGAGGACAGTCGGTTTCACTGAAGCTTTCTTT.

This sequence joins TRBV5-5 and TRBJ1-1, with 8 bases lining up with TRBD1. This CDR3 is 15 amino acids long. The germline CDR1 and CDR2 sequences are SGHKS and YYEKEE (reference sequence). V shed 7 bases, J shed 1 base, and the junction held 9 bases outside the gene matches. The CDR3 region is CASGYSGTGNTEAFF. The CDR3 nucleotides are TGTGCCAGCGGCTATTCCGGGACAGGGAACACTGAAGCTTTCTTT. The variable domain in full, completed from reference TRBV5-5 and TRBJ1-1, reads DAGVTQSPTHLIKTRGQQVTLRCSPISGHKSVSWYQQVLGQGPQFIFQYYEKEERGRGNFPDRFSARQFPNYSSELNVNALLLGDSALYLCASGYSGTGNTEAFFGQGTRLTVV.

The V call is TRBV11-1, the J call TRBJ2-1, with D perhaps matching TRBD2 (5 bases). The CDR3 sequence is 14 residues long. Germline V gives CDR1 SGHAT, CDR2 FQDESV (reference sequence). The V and J ends lost 7 bases and 7 bases respectively, with 17 bases between them. CDR3 nucleotides: TGTGCCAGCACCGCCATGGGAGAGGATAATGAGCAGTTCTTC. It encodes CASTAMGEDNEQFF.

The gene calls are TRBV9 and TRBJ1-1; the D is unclear. V lost 3 bases, J lost 0 bases, and 6 bases lay in between. This CDR3 is 13 amino acids long. The germline gives CDR1 SGDLS, CDR2 YYNGEE. The CDR3 bases are TGTGCCAGCAGCGGAGCTATGAACACTGAAGCTTTCTTT. It specifies CASSGAMNTEAFF.

The chain combines TRBV11-1 with TRBJ1-1; D remains unclear. This CDR3 comprises 13 residues. Deletions cut 3 bases from V and 1 base from J, with 6 bases between. From germline, CDR1 is SGHAT and CDR2 FQDESV (reference sequence). The chain's CDR3 is CASSFRGNTEAFF. The CDR3 nucleotides read TGTGCCAGCAGCTTCCGGGGGAACACTGAAGCTTTCTTT. Using reference TRBV11-1 and TRBJ1-1 for the parts outside the CDR3, the full variable domain is EAEVAQSPRYKITEKSQAVAFWCDPISGHATLYWYRQILGQGPELLVQFQDESVVDDSQLPKDRFSAERLKGVDSTLKIQPAELGDSAMYLCASSFRGNTEAFFGQGTRLTVV.

This clone was counted once. The chain employs TRBV6-5 and TRBJ1-5; D is ambiguous. This CDR3 has 13 residues. Looked up from germline, CDR1 is MNHEY and CDR2 is SVGAGI. V was clipped by 5 bases and J by 5 bases, with 10 bases between them. DNA of the CDR3: TGTGCCAGCAGTCCCGATCCGGATCAGCCCCAGCATTTT. It is translated as CASSPDPDQPQHF.

The CDR3 DNA reads TGTGCCACCCGAGATTACAATGAGCAGTTCTTC. Translated, it gives CATRDYNEQFF. V and J are TRBV11-3 and TRBJ2-1; D is ambiguous. V was trimmed by 10 bases and J by 4 bases, leaving 8 bases between them. The CDR3 has 11 amino acids. Per the germline V gene, CDR1 is SGHNT and CDR2 is YENEEA.

The V and J genes are TRBV5-4 and TRBJ2-5; the D gene is possibly TRBD2 (6 bases). V was pared by 0 bases and J by 6 bases, with 24 bases between. Germline CDR1 reads SGHNT; CDR2 reads YYREEE (reference sequence). The CDR3 runs to 18 residues. The CDR3 here is CASSLGPTAGSPPKTQYF. The DNA for the CDR3 is TGTGCCAGCAGCTTGGGGCCTACGGCGGGATCCCCTCCAAAGACCCAGTACTTC.

V usage is TRBV5-1 and J usage is TRBJ2-1; 10 bases are a match to TRBD1. V gave up 1 base and J gave up 3 bases; unmatched junction bases: 1. The germline CDR1 and CDR2 sequences are SGHRS and YFSETQ. The CDR3 length is 15 residues. The CDR3: CASSLRTGGYNEQFF. The CDR3 DNA is TGCGCCAGCAGCTTGAGGACAGGGGGCTACAATGAGCAGTTCTTC.

The sample holds one count of this clone. The rearrangement uses TRBV25-1 and TRBJ1-1; D may be TRBD1 (5 bases). The germline V gene has CDR1 MGHDK and CDR2 SYGVNS. The CDR3 contains 14 residues. The germline V and J ends were trimmed by 5 bases and 1 base, with 11 bases remaining between them. The DNA of the CDR3 is TGTGCCAGCAGTTTCTCAACAGGGAACACTGAAGCTTTCTTT. This encodes CASSFSTGNTEAFF.

The chain links TRBV9 to TRBJ1-5, with D perhaps matching TRBD1 (5 bases). This CDR3 contains 15 residues. Germline V CDR1 and CDR2: SGDLS, YYNGEE. V was clipped by 2 bases and J by 3 bases, with 12 bases between them. CDR3 amino acids: CASSVKQEINQPQHF. The CDR3 DNA reads as TGTGCCAGCAGCGTGAAACAGGAGATCAATCAGCCCCAGCATTTT.

The gene calls are TRBV4-1 and TRBJ2-1; 9 nucleotides align to TRBD2. The germline V gene encodes CDR1 MGHRA and CDR2 YSYEKL. The CDR3 is made up of 18 amino acids. V was pared by 2 bases and J by 4 bases, with 12 bases of the junction left unmatched. DNA for the CDR3: TGCGCCAGCAGCCAAAAGGCCGGGGAGACTAGCGGTTACAATGAGCAGTTCTTC. Translating it yields CASSQKAGETSGYNEQFF.

The chain uses TRBV14 and TRBJ1-4; weak D call: TRBD1 (6 bases). Germline values: CDR1 SGHDN, CDR2 FVKESK. V was cut by 4 bases and J by 7 bases, with 16 bases left in between. This CDR3 has 15 amino acids. In DNA, the CDR3 is TGTGCCAGCAGCCCCAGGGCAAGGGGGGGTGAAAAACTGTTTTTT. It translates to CASSPRARGGEKLFF.

V gene TRBV19 combines with J gene TRBJ1-2, with D possibly TRBD1 on 5 matching bases. The CDR3 contains 17 residues. V was pared by 5 bases and J by 2 bases, with 21 bases between. Germline loops: CDR1 LNHDA, CDR2 SQIVND (reference sequence). The CDR3 here is CASSPILGLRPNYGYTF. The CDR3 DNA sequence: TGTGCCAGTAGTCCAATTTTGGGACTACGACCGAACTATGGCTACACCTTC.

The CDR3 nucleotides read TGTGCCAGCTCACCACGAGGGGGCTCTGATACGCAGTATTTT. Protein: CASSPRGGSDTQYF. This chain joins TRBV18 and TRBJ2-3; 7 nucleotides align to TRBD1. This CDR3 region has 14 residues. Trimming at V came to 1 base and at J to 6 bases, leaving 4 bases not matched to a gene. Germline V gene lookup returns CDR1 KGHSH and CDR2 LQKENI.

This clone was found once. The J gene is TRBJ1-1, the V gene TRBV2, with D maybe TRBD1 (6 bases). From germline, CDR1 is SNHLY and CDR2 FYNNEI. The V and J ends lost 4 bases and 1 base respectively, with 10 bases between them. This CDR3 region has 14 residues. The CDR3 region has the DNA TGTGCCAGCAGTGTGGCAGGGGAGAACACTGAAGCTTTCTTT. Translated, it gives CASSVAGENTEAFF.

J is TRBJ2-5 and V is TRBV3-1 (or the pseudogene TRBV3-2); 11 nucleotides match TRBD2. The trim removed 4 bases at V and 1 base at J, leaving 8 bases unmatched. From germline, CDR1 is LGHDT and CDR2 YNNKEL (reference sequence). This CDR3 comprises 17 residues. CDR3 sequence: CASSPLLTSGTQETQYF. CDR3 nucleotides: TGTGCCAGCAGCCCCCTACTGACTAGCGGGACCCAAGAGACCCAGTACTTC.

The chain couples TRBV9 to TRBJ2-5, with D uncertain. Germline values: CDR1 SGDLS, CDR2 YYNGEE. The CDR3 length is 15 residues. V lost 4 bases and J lost 0, with 13 bases in between. In nucleotides, the CDR3 is TGTGCCAGCAGCCCCGGTGAGAAGTACCAAGAGACCCAGTACTTC. Its protein is CASSPGEKYQETQYF.

The J gene is TRBJ2-1, the V gene TRBV29-1; 7 bases agree with TRBD2. Unmatched junction bases numbered 13, after V lost 6 bases and J lost 8 bases. CDR1 and CDR2 from the germline V gene are SQVTM and ANQGSEA. This CDR3 comprises 14 residues. DNA for the CDR3: TGCAGCGTCTGCGGGGGTTTTGGAGACGATGAGCAGTTCTTC. Its translation: CSVCGGFGDDEQFF.

This chain links TRBV28 with TRBJ2-7; 11 bases are a match to TRBD2. The CDR3 has 16 residues. The germline V gene encodes CDR1 MDHEN and CDR2 SYDVKM. J was trimmed by 6 bases and V by 4 bases; bases with no gene match: 11. The CDR3 here is CASSWAGTSGLGEQYF. The CDR3 DNA follows: TGTGCCAGCAGTTGGGCCGGGACTAGCGGACTAGGCGAGCAGTACTTC. Complete variable domain (other parts from reference TRBV28 and TRBJ2-7): DVKVTQSSRYLVKRTGEKVFLECVQDMDHENMFWYRQDPGLGLRLIYFSYDVKMKEKGDIPEGYSVSREKKERFSLILESASTNQTSMYLCASSWAGTSGLGEQYFGPGTRLTVT.

V usage is TRBV5-6 and J usage is TRBJ2-7, with D possibly being TRBD2 (5 bases). Germline CDR1 reads SGHDT; CDR2 reads YYEEEE. Between the trimmed V and J ends, which lost 4 bases and 4 bases, there was a span of 12 bases. The CDR3 contains 13 residues. CDR3 DNA: TGTGCCAGCAGCCTCTTCTCGGGGTACGAGCAGTACTTC. Encoded protein: CASSLFSGYEQYF.